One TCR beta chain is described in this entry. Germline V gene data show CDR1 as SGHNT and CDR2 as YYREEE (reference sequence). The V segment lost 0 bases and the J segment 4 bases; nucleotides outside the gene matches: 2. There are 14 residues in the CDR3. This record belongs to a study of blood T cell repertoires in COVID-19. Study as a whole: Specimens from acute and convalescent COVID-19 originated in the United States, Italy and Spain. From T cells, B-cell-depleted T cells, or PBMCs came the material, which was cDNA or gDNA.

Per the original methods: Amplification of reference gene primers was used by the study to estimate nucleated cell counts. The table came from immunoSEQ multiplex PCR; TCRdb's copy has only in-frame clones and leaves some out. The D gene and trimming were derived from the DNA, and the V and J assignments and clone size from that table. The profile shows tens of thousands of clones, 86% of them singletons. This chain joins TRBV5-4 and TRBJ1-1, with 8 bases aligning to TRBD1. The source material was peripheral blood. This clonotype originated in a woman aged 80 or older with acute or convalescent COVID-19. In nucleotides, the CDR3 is TGTGCCAGCAGCTTGGACACAGGGGGCACTGAAGCTTTCTTT. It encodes CASSLDTGGTEAFF. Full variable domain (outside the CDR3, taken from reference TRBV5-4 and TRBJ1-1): ETGVTQSPTHLIKTRGQQVTLRCSSQSGHNTVSWYQQALGQGPQFIFQYYREEENGRGNFPPRFSGLQFPNYSSELNVNALELDDSALYLCASSLDTGGTEAFFGQGTRLTVV.